These 16 T cell receptor beta chains share one sample of origin, sequenced in a study of regulatory T cells in long-lasting Graves disease. This sample's time point: persistent/refractory GD, antithyroid drugs over 5 years with positive TRAb. From RNA extracted from PBMCs, the TCR library was made. Sequencing libraries for TCR beta were prepared with iRepertoire HTBI primers and Arm-PCR of CDR3 regions. TCRdb re-analysed the multiplex PCR reads in MiXCR, keeping a single row per CDR3 protein. In the table there are roughly 450,000 distinct CDR3 sequences, about 20% of which are singletons. The sample here was peripheral blood mononuclear cells (PBMCs), taken when the disease was refractory, from a patient treated with antithyroid drugs. The receptor set was obtained from a female donor with Graves disease.

The CDR3 bases are TGCAGTGCTAGCGCGGGCGGGAGGGCCCCCGGGGAGCTGTTTTTT. This codes for CSASAGGRAPGELFF. This chain connects TRBV20-1 to TRBJ2-2; TRBD2 matches at 9 bases. CDR3 size: 15 residues. Germline-derived CDR1 and CDR2 are DFQATT and SNEGSKA (reference sequence). V shed 3 bases, J shed 6 bases, and the junction held 8 bases outside the gene matches.

The chain uses TRBV6-1 and TRBJ1-3; tentatively, D is TRBD1 (6 bases). The V and J ends lost 8 bases and 0 bases respectively, with 17 bases between them. Germline V gene data show CDR1 as MNHNS and CDR2 as SASEGT. This CDR3 contains 16 residues. The CDR3 DNA follows: TGTGCCAGCGGCAAAGGACAGCCCTTCTCTGGAAACACCATATATTTT. Its protein is CASGKGQPFSGNTIYF.

This clonotype was seen repeatedly, ten times or more. The rearrangement links TRBV6-2 or TRBV6-3 to TRBJ1-2; TRBD1 is a possible D gene (5 bases). The CDR3 has 11 residues. Germline V gene lookup returns CDR1 MNHEY and CDR2 SVGEGT. Trimming took off 5 bases at V and 4 bases at J, with 5 bases between the two ends. This CDR3 is CASSDSYGYTF. Here the CDR3 DNA reads TGTGCCAGCAGTGACAGCTATGGCTACACCTTC.

The chain links TRBV7-2 to TRBJ2-7, with 9 bases fitting TRBD1. V was pared by 5 bases and J by 0 bases, with 5 bases of the junction left unmatched. Germline CDR1 is SGHTA and CDR2 is FQGNSA. The CDR3 sequence is 15 residues long. This chain's CDR3 is CASSRSQGASYEQYF. The DNA for the CDR3 is TGTGCCAGCAGCCGCTCACAGGGGGCCTCCTACGAGCAGTACTTC.

This rearrangement joins TRBV5-1 to TRBJ2-7; D unresolved. From germline, CDR1 is SGHRS and CDR2 YFSETQ. The CDR3 has 12 residues. V dropped 0 bases and J dropped 6 bases, with 7 bases sitting between them. The CDR3 coding sequence is TGCGCCAGCAGCTTGGTATTCGGCGAGCAGTACTTC. Its protein is CASSLVFGEQYF.

This clonotype has ten or more counts. The J gene is TRBJ1-2, the V gene TRBV3-1; 10 nucleotides line up with TRBD1. The CDR3 runs 14 residues. Germline trimming cut 2 bases from V and 8 bases from J; bases unmatched to any gene: 5. Per germline, CDR1 LGHDT and CDR2 YNNKEL (reference sequence). Written as DNA, the CDR3 is TGTGCCAGCAGCCAATGGGACAGGGGATACGGCTACACCTTC. Amino acid sequence: CASSQWDRGYGYTF.

V gene TRBV6-1 combines with J gene TRBJ2-1, with 8 bases aligning to TRBD1. The CDR3 contains 16 residues. Germline values: CDR1 MNHNS, CDR2 SASEGT. Unmatched junction bases numbered 11, after V lost 4 bases and J lost 6 bases. The CDR3 here is CASSALGQATPNEQFF. CDR3 nucleotides: TGTGCCAGCAGTGCCTTGGGACAGGCTACCCCCAATGAGCAGTTCTTC.

This clonotype occurred many times. V and J are TRBV29-1 and TRBJ1-4; D might be TRBD1 (5 bases). The V end lost 6 bases, the J end lost 10 bases, and 15 bases lay between the germline ends. Per the germline V gene, CDR1 is SQVTM and CDR2 is ANQGSEA. The CDR3 runs 12 residues. DNA for the CDR3: TGCAGCGTGGGACGGCTTAGGGGAAAACTGTTTTTT. This translates into CSVGRLRGKLFF.

The chain employs TRBV6-1 and TRBJ1-5, with D possibly matching TRBD1 (5 bases). This CDR3 is built from 14 residues. V was shortened by 6 bases and J by 4 bases, with 13 bases between the two germline ends. Germline CDR1 MNHNS, CDR2 SASEGT. The CDR3 DNA follows: TGTGCCAGCAGATATGCGGGGGAAAATCAGCCCCAGCATTTT. Residues: CASRYAGENQPQHF.

This clonotype was observed a few times. V is TRBV11-1 and J is TRBJ1-4; D not resolved. Trimming pared 5 bases from V and 5 bases from J, leaving 12 bases between. From germline, CDR1 is SGHAT and CDR2 FQDESV (reference sequence). The CDR3 is 14 amino acids. CDR3 residues: CASSRRTANEKLFF. The CDR3 bases are TGTGCCAGCAGCCGAAGGACGGCGAATGAAAAACTGTTTTTT.

This clonotype was picked up a small number of times. This chain joins TRBV28 and TRBJ2-1; D is uncertain. Trimming left V 5 bases short and J 5 bases short, with 16 bases between. The germline gives CDR1 MDHEN, CDR2 SYDVKM. The CDR3 runs 15 residues. CDR3 coding DNA: TGTGCCAGCAGTCCCTTATCCACCGGCCACAATGAGCAGTTCTTC. Its translation is CASSPLSTGHNEQFF.

This clonotype showed up just a few times. V is TRBV5-1 and J is TRBJ1-4; 7 bases fit TRBD1. Germline V gene lookup returns CDR1 SGHRS and CDR2 YFSETQ. This CDR3 region has 15 residues. The V segment lost 0 bases and the J segment 8 bases; nucleotides outside the gene matches: 7. Written as DNA, the CDR3 is TGCGCCAGCAGCTTGGGAGGGGGCCCGGACGAAAAACTGTTTTTT. It translates to CASSLGGGPDEKLFF.

This clonotype was counted a few times. The CDR3 DNA reads TGTGCCAGCATCCCCTCGGGCTCCGGGGAGCTGTTTTTT. Its protein product is CASIPSGSGELFF. The chain has TRBV28 and TRBJ2-2; no firm D call. The CDR3 runs 13 residues. Germline V gene data show CDR1 as MDHEN and CDR2 as SYDVKM. V lost 7 bases and J 6 bases, leaving 12 bases between the germline ends.

The rearrangement links TRBV19 to TRBJ1-3; no reliable D call. V shed 5 bases and J shed 0 bases, with 11 bases lying between them. Germline CDR1 and CDR2: LNHDA and SQIVND (reference sequence). This CDR3 contains 15 residues. The CDR3 sequence is CASSLSVLSGNTIYF. The DNA for the CDR3 is TGTGCCAGTAGTCTTTCAGTCCTCTCTGGAAACACCATATATTTT. Combining the CDR3 with reference TRBV19 and TRBJ1-3 gives the whole variable domain DGGITQSPKYLFRKEGQNVTLSCEQNLNHDAMYWYRQDPGQGLRLIYYSQIVNDFQKGDIAEGYSVSREKKESFPLTVTSAQKNPTAFYLCASSLSVLSGNTIYFGEGSWLTVV.

The chain couples TRBV9 to TRBJ1-2, with a weak D call TRBD1 (6 bases). In germline, CDR1 is SGDLS, CDR2 YYNGEE. The ends were cut back, 2 bases at V and 4 bases at J, with 15 bases in the middle. The CDR3 sequence is 15 residues long. CDR3 coding DNA: TGTGCCAGCAGCGTTAACAGGGACTTTCCCTATGGCTACACCTTC. Protein product: CASSVNRDFPYGYTF.

This clonotype was seen just once. Possible read error: a much larger clone is one base away. The chain carries TRBV6-1 and TRBJ2-7; TRBD1 matches at 7 bases. With V trimmed by 6 bases and J by 3 bases, 11 bases remained unmatched. Germline CDR1 and CDR2: MNHNS and SASEGT. This CDR3 region has 15 residues. The CDR3 sequence is CASSGAGTERYEQYF. The CDR3 nucleotides are TGTGCCAGCAGCGGAGCCGGGACAGAGCGCTACGAGCAGTACTTC.